Sequencing of this T cell receptor beta chain was carried out in a study of shared clonotypes between healthy human individuals. Naive-designated CD8 cells lacked CD45RO, were positively enriched for CCR7, and omitted terminally differentiated effector memory CD45RA+ cells. As for this clone: This CDR3 is also generated by other DNA sequences in the sample.

The CDR3 runs to 13 residues. With 4 bases removed from V and 4 bases from J, the gap between germline ends came to 8 bases. Germline V gene data show CDR1 as LNHDA and CDR2 as SQIVND (reference sequence). In the original processing: ImmunoSEQ sequences covered only the junction and lacked quality scores; filtering therefore differed. Some clones are missing from TCRdb's copy, which holds only in-frame ones; the method was immunoSEQ multiplex PCR. From that table come the V and J calls and clone size; the DNA was used to work out D and trimming. This sample yields some 2.1 million clones, of which about 95% are seen a single time; 0.85% to 1.3% belongs to the top ten.

The source of this sequence is a man aged 18-30 years in good health. V and J are TRBV19 and TRBJ2-1, with a possible D match to TRBD2 (6 bases). Sequencing was performed on naive CD8+ T cells sorted from blood. CDR3 amino acids: CASSKGGYNEQFF. CDR3 sequence (DNA): TGTGCCAGTAGTAAGGGAGGTTACAATGAGCAGTTCTTC. The whole variable domain, remainder taken from reference TRBV19 and TRBJ2-1, is DGGITQSPKYLFRKEGQNVTLSCEQNLNHDAMYWYRQDPGQGLRLIYYSQIVNDFQKGDIAEGYSVSREKKESFPLTVTSAQKNPTAFYLCASSKGGYNEQFFGPGTRLTVL.